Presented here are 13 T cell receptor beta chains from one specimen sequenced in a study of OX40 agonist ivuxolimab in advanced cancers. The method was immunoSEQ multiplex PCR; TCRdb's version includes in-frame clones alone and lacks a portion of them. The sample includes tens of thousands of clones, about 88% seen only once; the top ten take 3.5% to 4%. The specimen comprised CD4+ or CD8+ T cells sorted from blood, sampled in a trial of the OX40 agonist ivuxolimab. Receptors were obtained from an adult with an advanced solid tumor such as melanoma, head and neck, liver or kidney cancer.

For the CDR3, the DNA is TGTGCCAGCAGCTGGATAAGCGAAAATGAGCAGTTCTTC. Amino acid sequence: CASSWISENEQFF. This sequence joins TRBV9 and TRBJ2-1; D not resolved. Germline V gene lookup returns CDR1 SGDLS and CDR2 YYNGEE. Trimming took off 4 bases at V and 7 bases at J, with 12 bases between the two ends. This CDR3 spans 13 amino acids.

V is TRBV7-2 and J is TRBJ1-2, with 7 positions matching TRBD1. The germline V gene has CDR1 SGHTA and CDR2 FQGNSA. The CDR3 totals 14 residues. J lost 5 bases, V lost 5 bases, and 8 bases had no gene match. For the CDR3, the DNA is TGTGCCAGCAGCCCACCGGACAGGATATATGGCTACACCTTC. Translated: CASSPPDRIYGYTF.

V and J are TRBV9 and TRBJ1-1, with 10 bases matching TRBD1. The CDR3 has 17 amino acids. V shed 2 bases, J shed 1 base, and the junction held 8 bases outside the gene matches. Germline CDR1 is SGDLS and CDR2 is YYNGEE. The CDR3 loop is CASSVGDRGRGNTEAFF. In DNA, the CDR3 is TGTGCCAGCAGCGTCGGGGACAGGGGCAGGGGGAACACTGAAGCTTTCTTT.

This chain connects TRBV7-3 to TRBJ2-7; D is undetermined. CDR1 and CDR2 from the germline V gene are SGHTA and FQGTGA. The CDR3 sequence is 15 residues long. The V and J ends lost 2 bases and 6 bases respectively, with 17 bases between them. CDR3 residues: CASSLSAGKGSEQYF. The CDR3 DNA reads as TGTGCCAGCAGCTTATCAGCCGGAAAGGGCAGCGAGCAGTACTTC.

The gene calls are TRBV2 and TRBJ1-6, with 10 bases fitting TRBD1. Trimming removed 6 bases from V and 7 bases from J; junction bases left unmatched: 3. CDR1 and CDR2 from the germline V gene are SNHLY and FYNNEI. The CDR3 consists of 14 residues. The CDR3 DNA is TGTGCCAGCAGCCGGGGACAGGGGAATTCACCCCTCCACTTT. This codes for CASSRGQGNSPLHF.

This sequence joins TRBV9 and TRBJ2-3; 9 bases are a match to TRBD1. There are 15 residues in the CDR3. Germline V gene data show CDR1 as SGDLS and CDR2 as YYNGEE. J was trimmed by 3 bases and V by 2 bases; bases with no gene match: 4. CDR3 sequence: CASSVRQGETDTQYF. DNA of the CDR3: TGTGCCAGCAGCGTTCGACAGGGGGAGACAGATACGCAGTATTTT.

The CDR3 region has the DNA TGTGCCAGCAGCGCTGGACGGGATCAGCCCCAGCATTTT. It yields the protein CASSAGRDQPQHF. The gene calls are TRBV7-3 and TRBJ1-5; D uncertain. Trimming pared 5 bases from V and 5 bases from J, leaving 10 bases between. Germline V CDR1 and CDR2: SGHTA, FQGTGA. The CDR3 runs to 13 residues.

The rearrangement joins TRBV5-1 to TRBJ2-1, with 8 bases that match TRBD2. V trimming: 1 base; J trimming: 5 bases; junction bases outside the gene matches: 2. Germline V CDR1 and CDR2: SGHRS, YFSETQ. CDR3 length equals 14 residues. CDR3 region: CASSLQTSDNEQFF. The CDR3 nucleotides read TGCGCCAGCAGCTTGCAGACTAGCGACAATGAGCAGTTCTTC. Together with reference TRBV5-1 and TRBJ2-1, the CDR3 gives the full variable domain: KAGVTQTPRYLIKTRGQQVTLSCSPISGHRSVSWYQQTPGQGLQFLFEYFSETQRNKGNFPGRFSGRQFSNSRSEMNVSTLELGDSALYLCASSLQTSDNEQFFGPGTRLTVL.

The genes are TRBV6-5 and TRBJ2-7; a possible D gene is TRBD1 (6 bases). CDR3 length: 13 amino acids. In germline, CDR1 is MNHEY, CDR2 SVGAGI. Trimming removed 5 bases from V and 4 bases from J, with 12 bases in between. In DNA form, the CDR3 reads TGTGCCAGCAGTCTAGGGGGTACTTACGAGCAGTACTTC. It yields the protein CASSLGGTYEQYF.

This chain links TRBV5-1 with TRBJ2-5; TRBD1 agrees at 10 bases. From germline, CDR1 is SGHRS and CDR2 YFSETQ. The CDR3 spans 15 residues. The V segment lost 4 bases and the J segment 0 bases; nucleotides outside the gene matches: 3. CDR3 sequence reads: CASSGGQGYQETQYF. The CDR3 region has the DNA TGCGCCAGCAGCGGGGGACAGGGGTACCAAGAGACCCAGTACTTC.

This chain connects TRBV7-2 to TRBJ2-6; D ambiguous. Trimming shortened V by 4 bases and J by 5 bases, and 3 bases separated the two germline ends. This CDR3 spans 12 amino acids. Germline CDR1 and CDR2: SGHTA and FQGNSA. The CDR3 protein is CASSSRANVLTF. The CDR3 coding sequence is TGTGCCAGCAGCTCGCGGGCCAACGTCCTGACTTTC.

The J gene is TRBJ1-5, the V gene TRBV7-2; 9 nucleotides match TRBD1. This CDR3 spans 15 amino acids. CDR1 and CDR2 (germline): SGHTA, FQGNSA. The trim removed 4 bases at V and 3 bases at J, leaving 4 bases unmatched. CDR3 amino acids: CASSSGQGLNQPQHF. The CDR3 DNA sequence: TGTGCCAGCAGCTCGGGACAGGGCCTCAATCAGCCCCAGCATTTT.

The CDR3 loop is CASSAGTGNTIYF. CDR3 DNA sequence: TGTGCCAGCTCGGCAGGGACTGGAAACACCATATATTTT. This chain links TRBV18 with TRBJ1-3; possibly TRBD1 for D (5 bases). Between the trimmed V and J ends, which lost 6 bases and 2 bases, there was a span of 8 bases. Per the germline V gene, CDR1 is KGHSH and CDR2 is LQKENI. CDR3 size: 13 residues.